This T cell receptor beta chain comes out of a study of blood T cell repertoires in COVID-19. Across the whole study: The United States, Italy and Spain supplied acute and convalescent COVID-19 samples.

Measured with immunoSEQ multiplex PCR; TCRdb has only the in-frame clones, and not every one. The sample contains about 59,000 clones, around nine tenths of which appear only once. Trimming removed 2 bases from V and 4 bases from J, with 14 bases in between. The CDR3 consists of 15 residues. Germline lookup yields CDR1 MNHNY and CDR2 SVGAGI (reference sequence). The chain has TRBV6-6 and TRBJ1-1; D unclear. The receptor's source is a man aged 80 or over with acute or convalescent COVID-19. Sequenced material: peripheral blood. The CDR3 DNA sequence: TGTGCCAGCAGTTACCCGGGTCTTGGTCGCACTGAAGCTTTCTTT. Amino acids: CASSYPGLGRTEAFF.